The clone carrying this T cell receptor (beta chain) was seen a handful of times. The data are from a study of T-cell reconstitution after alpha-beta-depleted transplantation in children. As it was prepared, the TCRbeta library received unique molecular identifiers. MiXCR, run by TCRdb on the PCR reads, gives a single entry per CDR3 protein. The sample comprises hundreds of thousands of distinct CDR3 sequences, 10% to 15% of which are singletons, and 2.2% rests with the top ten. Germline-derived CDR1 and CDR2 are DFQATT and SNEGSKA (reference sequence). The CDR3 has 18 residues. After removal of 1 base from V and 0 bases from J, the junction contained 5 bases not matched to a gene.

The origin of this receptor is a male patient aged 10 to 17 who had a stem cell transplant for acute myeloid leukemia, so the T cells may come from the graft donor. This specimen was PBMCs, mostly from graft donor cells, taken 360 days after TCRalphabeta/CD19-depleted stem cell transplant. This rearrangement joins TRBV20-1 to TRBJ2-3; TRBD2 aligns across 15 bases. DNA for the CDR3: TGCAGTGCTAGAGGGGGACTAGCGGGAGGTAGTAGCACAGATACGCAGTATTTT. This codes for CSARGGLAGGSSTDTQYF.